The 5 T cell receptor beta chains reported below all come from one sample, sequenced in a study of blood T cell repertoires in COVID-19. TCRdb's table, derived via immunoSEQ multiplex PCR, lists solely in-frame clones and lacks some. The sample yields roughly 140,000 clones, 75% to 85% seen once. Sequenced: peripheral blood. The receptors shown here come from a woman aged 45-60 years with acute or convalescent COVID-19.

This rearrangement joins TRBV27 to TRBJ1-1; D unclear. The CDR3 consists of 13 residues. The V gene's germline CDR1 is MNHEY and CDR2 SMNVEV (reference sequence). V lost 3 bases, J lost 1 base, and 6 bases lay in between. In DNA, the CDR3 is TGTGCCAGCAGTTTCAGGCAGAACACTGAAGCTTTCTTT. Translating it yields CASSFRQNTEAFF.

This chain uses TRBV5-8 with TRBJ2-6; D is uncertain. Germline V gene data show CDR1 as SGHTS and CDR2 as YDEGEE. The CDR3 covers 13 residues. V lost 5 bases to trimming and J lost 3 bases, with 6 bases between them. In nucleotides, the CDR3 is TGTGCCAGCAGAATCCGTGGGGCCAACGTCCTGACTTTC. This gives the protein CASRIRGANVLTF.

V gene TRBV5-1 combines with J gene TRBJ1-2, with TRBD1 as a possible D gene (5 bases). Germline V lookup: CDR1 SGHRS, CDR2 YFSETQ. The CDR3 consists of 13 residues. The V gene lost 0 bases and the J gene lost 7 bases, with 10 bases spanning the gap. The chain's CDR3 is CASSLEGARGYTF. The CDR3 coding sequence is TGCGCCAGCAGCTTGGAAGGGGCGCGTGGCTACACCTTC.

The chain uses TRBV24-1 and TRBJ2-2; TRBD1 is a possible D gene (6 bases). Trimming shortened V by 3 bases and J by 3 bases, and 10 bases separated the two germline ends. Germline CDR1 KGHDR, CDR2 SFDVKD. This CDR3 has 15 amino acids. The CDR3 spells CATSDGQSYTGELFF. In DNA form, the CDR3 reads TGTGCCACCAGTGATGGACAGTCATACACCGGGGAGCTGTTTTTT.

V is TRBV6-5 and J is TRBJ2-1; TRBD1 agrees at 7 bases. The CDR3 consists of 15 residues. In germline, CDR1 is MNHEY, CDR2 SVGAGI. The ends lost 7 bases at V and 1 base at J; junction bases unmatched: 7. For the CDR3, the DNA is TGTGCCAGCACCGTCGGCAGGGGGTCCTACAATGAGCAGTTCTTC. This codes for CASTVGRGSYNEQFF.